These 27 T cell receptor beta chains share one sample of origin, sequenced in a study of post-analysis software for immune sequencing data. Findings and caveats of the study: Comparison of patients with controls showed 4 to 6 TRBV segments more frequent in patients, TRBV5-6, TRBV5-1 and TRBV20-1 among them.

cDNA libraries for TCR beta contained unique molecular identifiers. TCRdb ran MiXCR on the PCR reads and lists one entry per CDR3 protein. The sample holds about 540,000 distinct CDR3 sequences, around a third seen once. These receptors have no known antigen. Sequenced sample: blood. The receptors derive from a girl under 18 with multiple sclerosis.

The sample holds a few counts of this clonotype. The chain employs TRBV29-1 and TRBJ2-5; D tentatively fits TRBD1 or TRBD2 (5 bases each). With 1 base removed from V and 0 bases from J, the gap between germline ends came to 12 bases. Per the germline V gene, CDR1 is SQVTM and CDR2 is ANQGSEA. This CDR3 comprises 15 residues. CDR3 region: CSVEVVGTDQETQYF. CDR3 DNA: TGCAGCGTTGAAGTCGTCGGGACGGACCAAGAGACCCAGTACTTC.

The sample holds a few counts of this clonotype. The chain couples TRBV7-8 to TRBJ2-1, with TRBD1 matching 10 bases. The trim removed 7 bases at V and 8 bases at J, leaving 5 bases unmatched. Germline CDR1 reads SGHVS; CDR2 reads FQNEAQ. CDR3 length: 13 residues. CDR3 sequence reads: CASTGQGGYEQFF. DNA of the CDR3: TGTGCCAGCACCGGACAGGGGGGGTATGAGCAGTTCTTC.

This clonotype was found many times. The chain's CDR3 is CATSDPSSGGSETQYF. The CDR3 DNA reads as TGTGCCACCAGTGATCCTTCTAGCGGGGGGTCGGAGACCCAGTACTTC. The chain is built from TRBV24-1 and TRBJ2-5, with 11 bases matching TRBD2. The CDR3 length is 16 residues. V was clipped by 3 bases and J by 5 bases; unmatched bases: 7. The germline CDR1 and CDR2 sequences are KGHDR and SFDVKD.

This clonotype came up a few times. The chain couples TRBV7-6 to TRBJ2-7; 10 bases are shared with TRBD2. CDR3 size: 14 residues. The trim removed 5 bases at V and 3 bases at J, leaving 4 bases unmatched. Per germline, CDR1 SGHVS and CDR2 FNYEAQ. The CDR3 loop is CASSPRLAGYEQYF. The CDR3 DNA reads as TGTGCCAGCAGCCCCAGACTAGCGGGCTACGAGCAGTACTTC.

This chain uses TRBV10-3 with TRBJ2-1; perhaps TRBD1 as D (6 bases). Germline V gene data show CDR1 as ENHRY and CDR2 as SYGVKD. The CDR3 spans 16 residues. With 8 bases removed from V and 3 bases from J, the gap between germline ends came to 20 bases. CDR3 DNA: TGTGCCATCGCTTCCGGCGACAGGCCCTTCTACAATGAGCAGTTCTTC. It yields the protein CAIASGDRPFYNEQFF.

The gene calls are TRBV20-1 and TRBJ2-5, with D unresolved. Germline V gives CDR1 DFQATT, CDR2 SNEGSKA (reference sequence). The CDR3 covers 12 residues. V was pared by 5 bases and J by 1 base, with 8 bases between. The CDR3 DNA is TGCAGTGCTGGATACTTCCAAGAGACCCAGTACTTC. Protein: CSAGYFQETQYF.

This clonotype was counted between two and nine times. The rearrangement uses TRBV12-3 or TRBV12-4 and TRBJ2-5; 7 bases are a match to TRBD2. The CDR3 loop spans 11 amino acids. The ends lost 3 bases at V and 12 bases at J; junction bases unmatched: 4. Written as DNA, the CDR3 is TGTGCCAGCAGTTTCGGGGAGGGAAAGTACTTC. Translation: CASSFGEGKYF.

This sequence joins TRBV6-1 and TRBJ2-5, with TRBD1 matching over 9 bases. In germline, CDR1 is MNHNS, CDR2 SASEGT. J lost 7 bases, V lost 3 bases, and 9 bases had no gene match. The CDR3 runs 15 residues. The CDR3 DNA follows: TGTGCCAGCAGTGAGATCCGGGACAGGGTTGCGACCCAGTACTTC. As protein: CASSEIRDRVATQYF.

In DNA form, the CDR3 reads TGCGCCAGCAGCTTGGCGGGGGGAGGGGGATGCGAGCAGTACTTC. Its protein product is CASSLAGGGGCEQYF. The chain recombines TRBV5-1 with TRBJ2-7; D is perhaps TRBD2 (7 bases). From germline, CDR1 is SGHRS and CDR2 YFSETQ. V shed 0 bases and J shed 6 bases, with 16 bases lying between them. The CDR3 sequence is 15 residues long.

The V call is TRBV20-1, the J call TRBJ2-4; D not certain. Looked up from germline, CDR1 is DFQATT and CDR2 is SNEGSKA (reference sequence). The germline V and J ends were trimmed by 2 bases and 0 bases, with 11 bases remaining between them. The CDR3 has 15 amino acids. The CDR3 DNA sequence: TGCAGTGCTAGAACTGATCCCAGAGCCAAAAACATTCAGTACTTC. This gives the protein CSARTDPRAKNIQYF.

This clonotype came up a few times. The chain couples TRBV6-1 to TRBJ2-2; the D is unclear. CDR3 length: 17 residues. From germline, CDR1 is MNHNS and CDR2 SASEGT. Between the trimmed V and J ends, which lost 7 bases and 4 bases, there was a span of 22 bases. CDR3 sequence: CASTRRPGFFGTGELFF. The CDR3 bases are TGTGCCAGCACCCGACGACCAGGCTTTTTCGGCACCGGGGAGCTGTTTTTT.

There are many counts of this clonotype. The chain joins TRBV10-3 to TRBJ2-7, with 7 bases matching TRBD1. The germline CDR1 and CDR2 sequences are ENHRY and SYGVKD. The CDR3 consists of 14 residues. V shed 6 bases, J shed 4 bases, and the junction held 9 bases outside the gene matches. The CDR3 region is CAISRDRVAYEQYF. In DNA, the CDR3 is TGTGCCATCAGCCGCGACAGGGTGGCTTACGAGCAGTACTTC.

This clonotype appeared a few times. The gene calls are TRBV5-1 and TRBJ2-1, with D possibly being TRBD1 (6 bases). Trimming stripped 5 bases from V and 10 bases from J, with 13 bases between. Germline V lookup: CDR1 SGHRS, CDR2 YFSETQ. CDR3 length: 12 residues. CDR3 sequence (DNA): TGCGCCAGCAGAGAGACAGGCGGGGAGCAGTTCTTC. Protein sequence: CASRETGGEQFF. Full variable domain (remainder filled in from reference TRBV5-1 and TRBJ2-1): KAGVTQTPRYLIKTRGQQVTLSCSPISGHRSVSWYQQTPGQGLQFLFEYFSETQRNKGNFPGRFSGRQFSNSRSEMNVSTLELGDSALYLCASRETGGEQFFGPGTRLTVL.

This chain connects TRBV28 to TRBJ2-7, with TRBD2 as a possible D gene (6 bases). V dropped 3 bases and J dropped 7 bases, with 13 bases sitting between them. The germline gives CDR1 MDHEN, CDR2 SYDVKM. This CDR3 has 13 amino acids. This CDR3 is CASSFAGRGEQYF. DNA of the CDR3: TGTGCCAGCAGTTTTGCAGGGCGGGGAGAGCAGTACTTC.

The V and J genes are TRBV7-9 and TRBJ2-6, with D uncertain. The length of the CDR3 is 16 residues. Germline CDR1 and CDR2: SEHNR and FQNEAQ (reference sequence). Deletions cut 5 bases from V and 1 base from J, with 12 bases between. The DNA for the CDR3 is TGTGCCAGCAGCCCGCAAGGGCTTTCTGGGGCCAACGTCCTGACTTTC. Translated, it gives CASSPQGLSGANVLTF.

This clonotype was seen a handful of times. The rearrangement uses TRBV12-3 or TRBV12-4 and TRBJ2-3; 12 bases map to TRBD2. The V gene end was trimmed by 6 bases and the J gene end by 2 bases; junction bases not matched to a gene: 6. The CDR3 is made up of 16 amino acids. CDR3 sequence: CASSPRLAGDTDTQYF. CDR3 nucleotide sequence: TGTGCCAGCAGCCCCCGACTAGCGGGGGACACAGATACGCAGTATTTT.

This clonotype was observed many times. This chain connects TRBV10-3 to TRBJ2-7, with D unclear. Trimming shortened V by 8 bases and J by 1 base, and 9 bases separated the two germline ends. CDR3 length equals 12 residues. From germline, CDR1 is ENHRY and CDR2 SYGVKD. This CDR3 is CAISDPSYEQYF. The CDR3, as DNA: TGTGCCATCTCGGACCCGTCCTACGAGCAGTACTTC.

This chain connects TRBV7-2 to TRBJ2-3; D is unresolved. In germline, CDR1 is SGHTA, CDR2 FQGNSA. Trimming took off 0 bases at V and 7 bases at J, with 8 bases between the two ends. The CDR3 spans 13 residues. Written as DNA, the CDR3 is TGTACCAGCAGCTTAGCTAAGGCATATACGCAGTATTTT. Amino acid sequence: CTSSLAKAYTQYF.

V usage is TRBV20-1 and J usage is TRBJ1-1; a possible D gene is TRBD1 (6 bases). V lost 5 bases and J 2 bases, leaving 18 bases between the germline ends. Germline CDR1 DFQATT, CDR2 SNEGSKA (reference sequence). The CDR3 loop spans 15 amino acids. The chain's CDR3 is CSAREGGAENTEAFF. The CDR3 DNA follows: TGCAGTGCTCGGGAGGGGGGGGCGGAAAACACTGAAGCTTTCTTT.

This clonotype has just a few counts. The chain links TRBV29-1 to TRBJ2-1; a possible D gene is TRBD1 (6 bases). The CDR3 contains 11 residues. V was shortened by 8 bases and J by 8 bases, with 13 bases between the two germline ends. Germline V lookup: CDR1 SQVTM, CDR2 ANQGSEA. CDR3 nucleotide sequence: TGCAGCTCACAGGGTAGTGATGAGCAGTTCTTC. Translating it yields CSSQGSDEQFF.

J is TRBJ2-4 and V is TRBV14; the match to TRBD1 covers 9 bases. The CDR3 totals 18 residues. Per germline, CDR1 SGHDN and CDR2 FVKESK. With 3 bases clipped from V and 0 bases from J, the junction kept 9 bases outside the gene matches. The CDR3 DNA follows: TGTGCCAGCAGCCATTATACAGGGGGCGGCCTAGCCAAAAACATTCAGTACTTC. It specifies CASSHYTGGGLAKNIQYF.

The count of this clonotype is one. This CDR3 is CSVAGQGRPNTEAFF. DNA for the CDR3: TGCAGCGTGGCTGGACAGGGGAGGCCCAACACTGAAGCTTTCTTT. J is TRBJ1-1 and V is TRBV29-1; TRBD1 matches at 9 bases. V dropped 6 bases and J dropped 2; count of bases not matched to a gene: 10. This CDR3 is built from 15 residues. Germline values: CDR1 SQVTM, CDR2 ANQGSEA.

This sequence joins TRBV29-1 and TRBJ1-1; D not resolved. V was pared by 4 bases and J by 10 bases, with 10 bases between. This CDR3 is built from 10 residues. Per germline, CDR1 SQVTM and CDR2 ANQGSEA. CDR3 amino acids: CSVGGGRAFF. The CDR3 DNA follows: TGCAGCGTTGGTGGAGGTAGAGCTTTCTTT.

The gene calls are TRBV29-1 and TRBJ2-7, with D perhaps matching TRBD1 (6 bases). V gave up 6 bases and J gave up 0 bases, with 27 bases separating them. The CDR3 extends over 18 amino acids. Germline V gene data show CDR1 as SQVTM and CDR2 as ANQGSEA. CDR3 in DNA: TGCAGCGTCTCTCTCCGCCCGGGACACGAGACCCTCTCCTACGAGCAGTACTTC. Protein product: CSVSLRPGHETLSYEQYF.

This clonotype was counted only a few times. This rearrangement joins TRBV5-6 to TRBJ2-7; 9 bases fit TRBD1. From germline, CDR1 is SGHDT and CDR2 YYEEEE. V lost 2 bases and J lost 5; bases outside the gene matches: 8. The CDR3 contains 15 residues. This CDR3 is CASSLSGQGIDEQYF. In DNA, the CDR3 is TGTGCCAGCAGCTTATCCGGACAGGGGATCGACGAGCAGTACTTC.

This clonotype was recorded a few times. The chain has TRBV5-6 and TRBJ1-1, with unresolved D. The CDR3 totals 14 residues. Per the germline V gene, CDR1 is SGHDT and CDR2 is YYEEEE. V shed 1 base and J shed 3 bases, with 10 bases lying between them. CDR3 nucleotide sequence: TGTGCCAGCAGCTTGCCCTCGGGTGACACTGAAGCTTTCTTT. Translated: CASSLPSGDTEAFF.

The gene calls are TRBV28 and TRBJ2-3; 8 nucleotides match TRBD2. Germline V lookup: CDR1 MDHEN, CDR2 SYDVKM. With 5 bases clipped from V and 4 bases from J, the junction kept 5 bases outside the gene matches. The CDR3 is made up of 14 amino acids. The CDR3 loop is CASSPRTSSDTQYF. The CDR3, as DNA: TGTGCCAGCAGTCCCCGGACTAGCTCAGATACGCAGTATTTT. The complete variable domain, with remaining parts taken from reference TRBV28 and TRBJ2-3, reads DVKVTQSSRYLVKRTGEKVFLECVQDMDHENMFWYRQDPGLGLRLIYFSYDVKMKEKGDIPEGYSVSREKKERFSLILESASTNQTSMYLCASSPRTSSDTQYFGPGTRLTVL.